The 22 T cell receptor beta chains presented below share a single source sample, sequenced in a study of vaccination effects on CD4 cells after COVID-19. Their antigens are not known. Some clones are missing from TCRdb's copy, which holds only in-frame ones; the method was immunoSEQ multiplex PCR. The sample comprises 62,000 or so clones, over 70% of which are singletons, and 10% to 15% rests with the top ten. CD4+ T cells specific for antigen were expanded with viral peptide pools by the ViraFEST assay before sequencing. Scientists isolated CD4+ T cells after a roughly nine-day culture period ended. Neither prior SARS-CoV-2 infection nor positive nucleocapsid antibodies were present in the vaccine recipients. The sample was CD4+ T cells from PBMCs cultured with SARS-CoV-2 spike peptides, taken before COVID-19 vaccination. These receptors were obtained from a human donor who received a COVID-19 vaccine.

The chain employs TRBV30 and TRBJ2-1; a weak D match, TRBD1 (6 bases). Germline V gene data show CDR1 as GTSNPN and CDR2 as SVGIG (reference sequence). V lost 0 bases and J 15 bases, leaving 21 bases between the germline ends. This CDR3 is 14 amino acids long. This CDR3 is CAWSVLPSTGSRFF. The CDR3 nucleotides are TGTGCCTGGAGTGTACTCCCTTCAACAGGGTCGCGGTTCTTC. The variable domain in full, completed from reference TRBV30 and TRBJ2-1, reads SQTIHQWPATLVQPVGSPLSLECTVEGTSNPNLYWYRQAAGRGLQLLFYSVGIGQISSEVPQNLSASRPQDRQFILSSKKLLLSDSGFYLCAWSVLPSTGSRFFGPGTRLTVL.

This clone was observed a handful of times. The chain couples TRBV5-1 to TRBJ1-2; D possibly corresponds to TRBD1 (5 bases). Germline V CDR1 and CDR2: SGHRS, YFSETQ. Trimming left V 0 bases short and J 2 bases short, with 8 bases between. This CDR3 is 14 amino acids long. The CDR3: CASSLEPGNYGYTF. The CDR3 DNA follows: TGCGCCAGCAGCTTGGAACCAGGGAACTATGGCTACACCTTC.

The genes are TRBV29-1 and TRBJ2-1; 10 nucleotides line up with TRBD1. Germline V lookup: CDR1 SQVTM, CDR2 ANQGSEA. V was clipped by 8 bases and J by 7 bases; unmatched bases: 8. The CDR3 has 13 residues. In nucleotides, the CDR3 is TGCAGCTCTTCGACAGGGGGCTGGAATGAGCAGTTCTTC. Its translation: CSSSTGGWNEQFF.

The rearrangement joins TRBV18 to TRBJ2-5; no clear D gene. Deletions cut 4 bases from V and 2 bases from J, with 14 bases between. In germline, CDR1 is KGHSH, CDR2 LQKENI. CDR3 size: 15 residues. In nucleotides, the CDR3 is TGTGCCAGCTCACGTAGTCTGACTGAACAAGAGACCCAGTACTTC. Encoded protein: CASSRSLTEQETQYF. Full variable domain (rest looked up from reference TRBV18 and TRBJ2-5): NAGVMQNPRHLVRRRGQEARLRCSPMKGHSHVYWYRQLPEEGLKFMVYLQKENIIDESGMPKERFSAEFPKEGPSILRIQQVVRGDSAAYFCASSRSLTEQETQYFGPGTRLLVL.

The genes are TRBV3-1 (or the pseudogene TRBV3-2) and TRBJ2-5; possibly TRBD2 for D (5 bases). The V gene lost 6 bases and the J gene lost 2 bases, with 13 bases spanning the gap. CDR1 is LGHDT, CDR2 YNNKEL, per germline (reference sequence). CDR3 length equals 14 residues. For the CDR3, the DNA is TGTGCCAGCAGGATCGAGGGTTCGCAAGAGACCCAGTACTTC. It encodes CASRIEGSQETQYF.

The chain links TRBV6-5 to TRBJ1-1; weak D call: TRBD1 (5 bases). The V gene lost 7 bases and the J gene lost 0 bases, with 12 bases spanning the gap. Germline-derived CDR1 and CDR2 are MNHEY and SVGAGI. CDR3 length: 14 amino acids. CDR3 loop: CASKGINLNTEAFF. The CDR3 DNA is TGTGCCAGCAAGGGGATAAATTTGAACACTGAAGCTTTCTTT.

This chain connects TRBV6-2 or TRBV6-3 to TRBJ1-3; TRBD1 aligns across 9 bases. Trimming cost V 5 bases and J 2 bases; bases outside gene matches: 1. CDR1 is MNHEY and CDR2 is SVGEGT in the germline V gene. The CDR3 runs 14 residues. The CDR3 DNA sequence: TGTGCCAGCAGTCGGGACAGGGCTGGAAACACCATATATTTT. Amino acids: CASSRDRAGNTIYF.

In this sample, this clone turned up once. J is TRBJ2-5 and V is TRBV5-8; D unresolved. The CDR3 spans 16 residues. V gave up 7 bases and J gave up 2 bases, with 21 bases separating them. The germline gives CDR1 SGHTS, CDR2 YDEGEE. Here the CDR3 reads CASPRAAFSIQETQYF. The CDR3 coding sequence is TGTGCCAGCCCCCGGGCGGCCTTTTCAATTCAAGAGACCCAGTACTTC.

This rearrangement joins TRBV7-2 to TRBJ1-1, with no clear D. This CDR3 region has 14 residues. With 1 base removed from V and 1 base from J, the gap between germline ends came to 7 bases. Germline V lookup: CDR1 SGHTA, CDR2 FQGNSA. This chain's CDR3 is CASSLVGRNTEAFF. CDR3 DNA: TGTGCCAGCAGCTTAGTTGGTAGGAACACTGAAGCTTTCTTT.

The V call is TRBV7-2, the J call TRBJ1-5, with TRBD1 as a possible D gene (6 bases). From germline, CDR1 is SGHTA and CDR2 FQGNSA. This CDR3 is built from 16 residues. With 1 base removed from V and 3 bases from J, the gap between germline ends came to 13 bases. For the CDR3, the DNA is TGTGCCAGCAGCTTAGACGGGGGCGTCTACAATCAGCCCCAGCATTTT. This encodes CASSLDGGVYNQPQHF.

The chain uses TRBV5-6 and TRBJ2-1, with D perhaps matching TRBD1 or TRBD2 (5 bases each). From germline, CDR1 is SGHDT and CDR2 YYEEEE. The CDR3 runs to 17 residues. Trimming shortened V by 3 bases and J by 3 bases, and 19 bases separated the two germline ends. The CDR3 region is CASSSGTIPLLYNEQFF. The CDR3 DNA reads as TGTGCCAGCAGCTCTGGGACCATTCCCCTTCTCTACAATGAGCAGTTCTTC.

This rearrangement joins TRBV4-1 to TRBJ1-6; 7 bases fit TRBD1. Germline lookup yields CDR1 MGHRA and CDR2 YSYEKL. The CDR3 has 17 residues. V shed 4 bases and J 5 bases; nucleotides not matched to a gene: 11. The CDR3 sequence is CASSPPKGQRNNSPLHF. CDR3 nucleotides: TGCGCCAGCAGCCCGCCGAAGGGACAGCGAAATAATTCACCCCTCCACTTT.

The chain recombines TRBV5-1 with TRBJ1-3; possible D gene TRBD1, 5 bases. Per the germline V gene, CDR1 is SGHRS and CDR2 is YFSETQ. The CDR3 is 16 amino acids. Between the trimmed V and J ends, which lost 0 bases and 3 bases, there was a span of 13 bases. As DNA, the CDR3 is TGCGCCAGCAGCTTGGAGGGGCAGGCGCATGGAAACACCATATATTTT. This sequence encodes CASSLEGQAHGNTIYF.

CDR3 DNA sequence: TGTGCCAGCTCACCACCGAATCGTCTAGCGGGGGTGGTTGAGCAGTTCTTC. Encoded protein: CASSPPNRLAGVVEQFF. The chain is built from TRBV18 and TRBJ2-1, with 10 bases matching TRBD2. Germline V gene sequence: CDR1 KGHSH, CDR2 LQKENI. The ends lost 0 bases at V and 9 bases at J; junction bases unmatched: 11. This CDR3 comprises 17 residues. The variable domain in full, completed from reference TRBV18 and TRBJ2-1, reads NAGVMQNPRHLVRRRGQEARLRCSPMKGHSHVYWYRQLPEEGLKFMVYLQKENIIDESGMPKERFSAEFPKEGPSILRIQQVVRGDSAAYFCASSPPNRLAGVVEQFFGPGTRLTVL.

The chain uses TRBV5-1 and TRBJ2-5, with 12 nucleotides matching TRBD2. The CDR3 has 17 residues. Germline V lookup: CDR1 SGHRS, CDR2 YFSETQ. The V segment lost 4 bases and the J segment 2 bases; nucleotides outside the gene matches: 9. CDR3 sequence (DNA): TGCGCCAGCAGCCCCAGACTAGCGGGGGTATCTCAAGAGACCCAGTACTTC. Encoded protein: CASSPRLAGVSQETQYF.

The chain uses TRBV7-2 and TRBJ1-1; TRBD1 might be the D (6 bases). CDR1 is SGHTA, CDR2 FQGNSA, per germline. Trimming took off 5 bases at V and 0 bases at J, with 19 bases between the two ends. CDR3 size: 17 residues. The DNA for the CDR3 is TGTGCCAGCAGCCCAGGGGCAGAAAAAACCATGAACACTGAAGCTTTCTTT. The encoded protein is CASSPGAEKTMNTEAFF.

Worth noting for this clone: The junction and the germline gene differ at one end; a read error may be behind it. The CDR3, as DNA: TGTGCCAGCTCACAAGGAGGTTTGAGAAGAGAGGCCCAGTACTTC. It is translated as CASSQGGLRREAQYF. J is TRBJ2-5 and V is TRBV18; tentative D call: TRBD2 (5 bases). CDR3 length: 15 amino acids. In germline, CDR1 is KGHSH, CDR2 LQKENI.

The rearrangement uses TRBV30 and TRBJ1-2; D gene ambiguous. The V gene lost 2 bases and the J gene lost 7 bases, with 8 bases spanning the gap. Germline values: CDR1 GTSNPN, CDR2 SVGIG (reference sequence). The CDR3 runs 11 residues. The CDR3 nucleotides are TGTGCCTGGAGTACGGGGATTGGCTACACCTTC. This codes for CAWSTGIGYTF.

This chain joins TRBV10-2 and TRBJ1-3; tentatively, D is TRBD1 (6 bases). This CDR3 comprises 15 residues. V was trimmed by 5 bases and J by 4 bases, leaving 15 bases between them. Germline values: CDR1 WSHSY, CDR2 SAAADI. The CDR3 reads CASSPLTGLGNTIYF. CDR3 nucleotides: TGCGCCAGCAGTCCCCTGACAGGCCTGGGAAACACCATATATTTT.

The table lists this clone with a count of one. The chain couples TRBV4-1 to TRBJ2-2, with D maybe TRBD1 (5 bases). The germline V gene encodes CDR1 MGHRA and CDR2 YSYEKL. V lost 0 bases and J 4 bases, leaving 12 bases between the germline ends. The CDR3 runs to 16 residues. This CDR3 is CASSQDRLRATGELFF. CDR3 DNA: TGCGCCAGCAGCCAAGATCGACTCAGGGCCACCGGGGAGCTGTTTTTT.

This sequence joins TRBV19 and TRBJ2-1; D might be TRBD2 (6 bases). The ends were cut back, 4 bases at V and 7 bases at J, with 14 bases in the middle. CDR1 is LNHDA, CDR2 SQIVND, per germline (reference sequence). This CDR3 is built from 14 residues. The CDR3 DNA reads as TGTGCCAGTAGTACCAGGGAGGCATGGAATGAGCAGTTCTTC. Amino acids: CASSTREAWNEQFF.

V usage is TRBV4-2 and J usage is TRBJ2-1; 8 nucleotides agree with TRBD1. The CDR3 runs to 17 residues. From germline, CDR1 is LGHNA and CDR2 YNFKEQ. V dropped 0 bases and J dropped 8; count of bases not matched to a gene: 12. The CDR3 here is CASSQDEAGGSFYEQFF. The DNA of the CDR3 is TGTGCCAGCAGCCAAGATGAGGCAGGGGGCTCCTTTTATGAGCAGTTCTTC.